Below are 31 T cell receptor beta chains sequenced from a single sample in a study of CD8 T cells in ankylosing spondylitis. From the 5' RACE reads, TCRdb called clonotypes with MiXCR, one entry per CDR3 protein. Here the sample spans 300,000 to 350,000 distinct CDR3 sequences, more than 20% being singletons. Sequences were obtained from blood, either unsorted or a sorted T cell fraction (not recorded which). These receptors all come from a female donor with ankylosing spondylitis or in good health (not recorded which).

This clonotype has a handful of counts. The rearrangement links TRBV2 to TRBJ2-3; 8 bases are a match to TRBD2. V dropped 5 bases and J dropped 4; count of bases not matched to a gene: 11. Germline lookup yields CDR1 SNHLY and CDR2 FYNNEI. CDR3 length: 16 residues. This CDR3 reads CASSPGLARRADTQYF. CDR3 sequence (DNA): TGTGCCAGCAGTCCTGGACTAGCCCGGAGGGCAGATACGCAGTATTTT. Using reference TRBV2 and TRBJ2-3 for the parts outside the CDR3, the full variable domain is EPEVTQTPSHQVTQMGQEVILRCVPISNHLYFYWYRQILGQKVEFLVSFYNNEISEKSEIFDDQFSVERPDGSNFTLKIRSTKLEDSAMYFCASSPGLARRADTQYFGPGTRLTVL.

The rearrangement joins TRBV11-1 to TRBJ2-1; D gene unclear. CDR3 size: 18 residues. V lost 1 base and J 0 bases, leaving 16 bases between the germline ends. Germline V gives CDR1 SGHAT, CDR2 FQDESV (reference sequence). The CDR3 DNA is TGTGCCAGCAGCTTAGGGGCTCGTCGTGGAAGCTCCTACAATGAGCAGTTCTTC. Translation gives CASSLGARRGSSYNEQFF.

The V and J genes are TRBV20-1 and TRBJ2-1; D is perhaps TRBD2 (7 bases). The CDR3 totals 14 residues. Germline lookup yields CDR1 DFQATT and CDR2 SNEGSKA (reference sequence). With 3 bases removed from V and 7 bases from J, the gap between germline ends came to 16 bases. CDR3 protein: CSASREGGVNEQFF. In DNA, the CDR3 is TGCAGTGCTAGTAGGGAGGGGGGGGTTAATGAGCAGTTCTTC.

The V call is TRBV12-3 or TRBV12-4, the J call TRBJ2-3; 16 bases line up with TRBD2. V was pared by 5 bases and J by 6 bases, with 14 bases of the junction left unmatched. The CDR3 has 19 amino acids. In DNA, the CDR3 is TGTGCCAGCAGTCCAACGGGACTAGCGGGAGGGCCGTCCGCGGATACGCAGTATTTT. Its translation is CASSPTGLAGGPSADTQYF.

The chain combines TRBV20-1 with TRBJ2-2; 9 nucleotides agree with TRBD2. The V gene end was trimmed by 6 bases and the J gene end by 7 bases; junction bases not matched to a gene: 9. CDR3 length: 14 amino acids. Germline CDR1 reads DFQATT; CDR2 reads SNEGSKA (reference sequence). The CDR3 nucleotides are TGCAGTGCCACCGGGACTAGCTTTTACGGGGAGCTGTTTTTT. The encoded protein is CSATGTSFYGELFF.

J is TRBJ2-5 and V is TRBV7-2; tentative D call: TRBD1 (6 bases). The CDR3 loop spans 12 amino acids. Germline V gene lookup returns CDR1 SGHTA and CDR2 FQGNSA. The V end was cut by 9 bases, the J end by 4 bases, with 12 bases between. CDR3 nucleotides: TGTGCCAGTGGGACATTCGGAGAGACCCAGTACTTC. This sequence encodes CASGTFGETQYF.

The chain links TRBV4-2 to TRBJ2-1; TRBD2 matches 8 bases. The trim removed 0 bases at V and 4 bases at J, leaving 11 bases unmatched. The CDR3 runs to 18 residues. From germline, CDR1 is LGHNA and CDR2 YNFKEQ. CDR3 residues: CASSQDGLAGGLYNEQFF. CDR3 DNA sequence: TGTGCCAGCAGCCAAGATGGGTTGGCGGGAGGCCTATACAATGAGCAGTTCTTC.

The V call is TRBV6-1, the J call TRBJ1-5; D possibly corresponds to TRBD1 (6 bases). The CDR3 extends over 14 amino acids. V lost 6 bases to trimming and J lost 5 bases, with 14 bases between them. Germline CDR1 MNHNS, CDR2 SASEGT. CDR3 loop: CASRKTGLDQPQHF. The DNA of the CDR3 is TGTGCCAGCAGAAAAACAGGGCTAGATCAGCCCCAGCATTTT.

This rearrangement joins TRBV28 to TRBJ2-2; TRBD2 aligns across 11 bases. This CDR3 spans 16 amino acids. The trim removed 6 bases at V and 1 base at J, leaving 4 bases unmatched. Looked up from germline, CDR1 is MDHEN and CDR2 is SYDVKM. CDR3 sequence reads: CASSKGLAVNTGELFF. CDR3 sequence (DNA): TGTGCCAGCAGCAAGGGACTAGCGGTGAACACCGGGGAGCTGTTTTTT.

Many counts were recorded for this clonotype. The genes are TRBV20-1 and TRBJ1-1; D is ambiguous. This CDR3 comprises 15 residues. CDR1 DFQATT and CDR2 SNEGSKA come from the germline V gene (reference sequence). With 5 bases removed from V and 0 bases from J, the gap between germline ends came to 16 bases. CDR3 nucleotide sequence: TGCAGTGCTCTCCCTGAGGGAAGAATGAACACTGAAGCTTTCTTT. Protein: CSALPEGRMNTEAFF.

This chain connects TRBV6-2 or TRBV6-3 to TRBJ2-4; tentatively, D is TRBD1 or TRBD2 (5 bases each). V was cut by 4 bases and J by 1 base, with 20 bases left in between. CDR1 MNHEY and CDR2 SVGEGT come from the germline V gene. The CDR3 covers 18 residues. CDR3 sequence reads: CASSSRNGARSAKNIQYF. The CDR3 DNA is TGTGCCAGCAGTTCCCGTAACGGGGCCAGATCGGCCAAAAACATTCAGTACTTC.

This clonotype was observed many times. The rearrangement uses TRBV20-1 and TRBJ1-5, with 7 bases that match TRBD1. V lost 5 bases and J lost 0; bases outside the gene matches: 4. Germline CDR1 and CDR2: DFQATT and SNEGSKA (reference sequence). The length of the CDR3 is 14 residues. DNA of the CDR3: TGCAGTGCTCGACAGGGCTATAGCAATCAGCCCCAGCATTTT. Translation: CSARQGYSNQPQHF.

In its sample, this clonotype was seen a few times. CDR3 loop: CSVGQGRYTQYF. CDR3 in DNA: TGCAGCGTTGGACAGGGGCGGTATACGCAGTATTTT. J is TRBJ2-3 and V is TRBV29-1; 8 bases are shared with TRBD1. CDR1 SQVTM and CDR2 ANQGSEA come from the germline V gene. V shed 4 bases, J shed 7 bases, and the junction held 4 bases outside the gene matches. The CDR3 extends over 12 amino acids.

The V and J genes are TRBV15 and TRBJ2-5; tentative D call: TRBD2 (5 bases). In germline, CDR1 is LNHNV, CDR2 YYDKDF (reference sequence). The CDR3 contains 13 residues. V was trimmed by 0 bases and J by 9 bases, leaving 11 bases between them. Written as DNA, the CDR3 is TGTGCCACCAGCAGAGATCCGGGATTGGCCCAGTACTTC. Protein product: CATSRDPGLAQYF.

This clonotype was detected ten times or more. V is TRBV10-3 and J is TRBJ1-4; perhaps TRBD1 as D (5 bases). Germline CDR1 ENHRY, CDR2 SYGVKD. The length of the CDR3 is 15 residues. The V end lost 3 bases, the J end lost 8 bases, and 16 bases lay between the germline ends. The CDR3 is CAISERGRESEKLFF. CDR3 nucleotide sequence: TGTGCCATCAGTGAAAGGGGCAGGGAAAGCGAAAAACTGTTTTTT.

This clonotype was counted a few times. V gene TRBV3-1 combines with J gene TRBJ1-5; 9 bases are shared with TRBD1. The germline gives CDR1 LGHDT, CDR2 YNNKEL (reference sequence). Trimming cost V 4 bases and J 6 bases; bases outside gene matches: 4. This CDR3 comprises 14 residues. The CDR3 spells CASSRGQGFQPQHF. CDR3 DNA sequence: TGTGCCAGCAGCCGGGGACAGGGTTTTCAGCCCCAGCATTTT.

This clonotype was seen only a few times. The chain employs TRBV18 and TRBJ2-7; TRBD2 agrees at 13 bases. The CDR3 sequence is 13 residues long. V dropped 8 bases and J dropped 5; count of bases not matched to a gene: 3. Germline V gene lookup returns CDR1 KGHSH and CDR2 LQKENI. The CDR3 spells CASGLAGADEQYF. The DNA for the CDR3 is TGTGCCAGCGGACTAGCGGGAGCCGACGAGCAGTACTTC.

This clonotype occurred a few times. The chain carries TRBV28 and TRBJ2-1; the match to TRBD2 covers 14 bases. Looked up from germline, CDR1 is MDHEN and CDR2 is SYDVKM. This CDR3 has 16 residues. V trimming: 5 bases; J trimming: 10 bases; junction bases outside the gene matches: 10. The CDR3 coding sequence is TGTGCCAGCAGTCAGCCGGGACTAGCGGGAGATCGGGAGCAGTTCTTC. This codes for CASSQPGLAGDREQFF.

The table lists this clonotype with a few counts. The V call is TRBV20-1, the J call TRBJ1-2; 9 bases agree with TRBD1. This CDR3 comprises 13 residues. Germline V CDR1 and CDR2: DFQATT, SNEGSKA (reference sequence). With V trimmed by 3 bases and J by 2 bases, 1 base remained unmatched. CDR3 sequence reads: CSASGTGNYGYTF. For the CDR3, the DNA is TGCAGTGCTAGTGGGACAGGGAACTATGGCTACACCTTC.

This clonotype was detected a few times. This rearrangement joins TRBV20-1 to TRBJ2-7, with D perhaps TRBD2 (6 bases). This CDR3 is 15 amino acids long. The germline V gene has CDR1 DFQATT and CDR2 SNEGSKA (reference sequence). The V end was cut by 3 bases, the J end by 5 bases, with 20 bases between. The CDR3 DNA is TGCAGTGCTAGGTCCCCGGGGGAAGTCCGAAACGAGCAGTACTTC. Its protein is CSARSPGEVRNEQYF.

A few counts support this clonotype. CDR3 protein: CASNRLAGGNNEQFF. In DNA, the CDR3 is TGTGCCAGCAACCGCCTAGCGGGAGGAAACAATGAGCAGTTCTTC. The rearrangement uses TRBV2 and TRBJ2-1, with TRBD2 identical over 11 bases. The J segment lost 5 bases and the V segment lost 7 bases, leaving 7 bases of the junction unmatched. Germline CDR1 is SNHLY and CDR2 is FYNNEI. This CDR3 spans 15 amino acids. The variable domain in full, completed from reference TRBV2 and TRBJ2-1, reads EPEVTQTPSHQVTQMGQEVILRCVPISNHLYFYWYRQILGQKVEFLVSFYNNEISEKSEIFDDQFSVERPDGSNFTLKIRSTKLEDSAMYFCASNRLAGGNNEQFFGPGTRLTVL.

This clonotype was observed a handful of times. The V call is TRBV20-1, the J call TRBJ1-1, with TRBD1 matching 9 bases. Germline-derived CDR1 and CDR2 are DFQATT and SNEGSKA (reference sequence). V lost 6 bases, J lost 2 bases, and 4 bases stayed unmatched. The CDR3 consists of 13 residues. CDR3 protein: CSAVQGANTEAFF. The CDR3 bases are TGCAGTGCCGTACAGGGGGCTAACACTGAAGCTTTCTTT.

This clonotype was seen only a few times. The chain carries TRBV7-2 and TRBJ2-3; D not certain. The CDR3 is made up of 12 amino acids. The V gene's germline CDR1 is SGHTA and CDR2 FQGNSA. With 5 bases removed from V and 4 bases from J, the gap between germline ends came to 7 bases. The chain's CDR3 is CASSPPPDTQYF. The CDR3 DNA follows: TGTGCCAGCAGCCCGCCCCCAGATACGCAGTATTTT.

This clonotype was seen many times. The chain combines TRBV10-3 with TRBJ2-1; 11 positions match TRBD2. The length of the CDR3 is 16 residues. V lost 2 bases, J lost 4 bases, and 4 bases stayed unmatched. The germline V gene has CDR1 ENHRY and CDR2 SYGVKD. The CDR3 spells CAISEASGRNYNEQFF. CDR3 nucleotides: TGTGCCATCAGTGAGGCTAGCGGGAGGAATTACAATGAGCAGTTCTTC.

This chain uses TRBV6-1 with TRBJ1-3; 7 bases agree with TRBD1. The junction had 3 bases not matched to a gene; V was cut back by 5 bases and J by 2 bases. Germline V gene sequence: CDR1 MNHNS, CDR2 SASEGT. The CDR3 contains 14 residues. The CDR3 DNA reads TGTGCCAGCAGTAGACAGGGACCTGGAAACACCATATATTTT. Amino acid sequence: CASSRQGPGNTIYF.

The rearrangement joins TRBV12-3 or TRBV12-4 to TRBJ1-6; D is unclear. Trimming removed 4 bases from V and 6 bases from J, with 16 bases in between. The CDR3 runs 16 residues. CDR3 DNA sequence: TGTGCCAGCAGTTGGGTCGACGGAATATCTAATTCACCCCTCCACTTT. Translating it yields CASSWVDGISNSPLHF.

J is TRBJ1-2 and V is TRBV3-1; D remains unclear. V was shortened by 3 bases and J by 2 bases, with 13 bases between the two germline ends. Germline V gene data show CDR1 as LGHDT and CDR2 as YNNKEL (reference sequence). The CDR3 consists of 15 residues. CDR3 loop: CASSHQPMTNYGYTF. The CDR3 bases are TGTGCCAGCAGCCACCAACCGATGACGAACTATGGCTACACCTTC.

This clonotype showed up just once. V usage is TRBV24-1 and J usage is TRBJ2-7; a possible D gene is TRBD2 (5 bases). CDR3 length: 15 residues. CDR1 and CDR2 from the germline V gene are KGHDR and SFDVKD. The germline V and J ends were trimmed by 1 base and 4 bases, with 13 bases remaining between them. CDR3: CATSDFTAVGYEQYF. CDR3 sequence (DNA): TGTGCCACCAGTGATTTTACAGCGGTTGGTTACGAGCAGTACTTC.

V usage is TRBV18 and J usage is TRBJ2-7; possible D gene TRBD1, 5 bases. Germline assignment: CDR1 KGHSH and CDR2 LQKENI. CDR3 size: 17 residues. The germline V and J ends were trimmed by 0 bases and 5 bases, with 20 bases remaining between them. The DNA for the CDR3 is TGTGCCAGCTCACCACCGGGGCAGGGTCCCCTGAGCCACGAGCAGTACTTC. This encodes CASSPPGQGPLSHEQYF.

This clonotype was counted many times. This chain uses TRBV20-1 with TRBJ2-7, with D possibly TRBD1 on 7 matching bases. This CDR3 is built from 11 residues. V lost 3 bases and J lost 7, with 10 bases in between. CDR1 is DFQATT, CDR2 SNEGSKA, per germline (reference sequence). DNA for the CDR3: TGCAGTGCTAGTCAGGGGGGAGAGCAGTACTTC. This encodes CSASQGGEQYF.

The chain joins TRBV20-1 to TRBJ1-1; D gene unclear. The CDR3 loop spans 12 amino acids. Germline CDR1 is DFQATT and CDR2 is SNEGSKA (reference sequence). V lost 4 bases and J lost 8, with 14 bases in between. The CDR3 nucleotides read TGCAGTGCTAACCCAGGAGTGGGGGAAGCTTTCTTT. Translating gives CSANPGVGEAFF.